The rows below give T cell receptor beta chains drawn from one sample of a study of human T cells and chemical hapten exposure. TCRdb used MiXCR to reprocess the RACE reads, holding one entry per CDR3 protein. The sample holds tens of thousands of distinct CDR3 sequences, 9.5% to 12% seen once. The sequencing used whole blood, collected in connection with sensitization to the hapten diphenylcyclopropenone (DPC). These receptors were obtained from a woman under 40 with alopecia areata. Some clones in this sample may be carry-over from other donors' samples. CDR3s leave out the opening cysteine and the closing phenylalanine or tryptophan. The order of the fields is J gene, V gene, CDR3 protein.

j_call: TRBJ2-7
v_call: TRBV11-2
cdr3_aa: ASSQGPEQY

j_call: TRBJ1-5
v_call: TRBV2
cdr3_aa: ASNTGLGNQPQH

j_call: TRBJ2-3
v_call: TRBV28
cdr3_aa: ASSRTGIETDTQY

j_call: TRBJ2-7
v_call: TRBV5-4
cdr3_aa: ASSLGKRGGDEQY

j_call: TRBJ1-1
v_call: TRBV5-5
cdr3_aa: ASSSGTGRNTEAF

j_call: TRBJ2-7
v_call: TRBV7-9
cdr3_aa: ASSQSVGEQY

j_call: TRBJ2-7
v_call: TRBV30
cdr3_aa: AWSVLIGFGEQY

j_call: TRBJ2-1
v_call: TRBV29-1
cdr3_aa: SVGRGGNEQF

j_call: TRBJ2-2
v_call: TRBV7-9
cdr3_aa: ASSLAVGTVTGELF

j_call: TRBJ2-2
v_call: TRBV9
cdr3_aa: ASSVDLRGGTGELF

j_call: TRBJ1-2
v_call: TRBV6-5
cdr3_aa: ASSYSINNNYGYT

j_call: TRBJ2-3
v_call: TRBV5-1
cdr3_aa: ASSSGLASSTDTQY

j_call: TRBJ2-3
v_call: TRBV7-2
cdr3_aa: ASSEGRRDTQY

j_call: TRBJ2-1
v_call: TRBV12-3/TRBV12-4
cdr3_aa: ASSLAGEQF

j_call: TRBJ1-2
v_call: TRBV21-1
cdr3_aa: ASSAKGQGVGYT

j_call: TRBJ2-3
v_call: TRBV20-1
cdr3_aa: SADRGTSPALDTQY

j_call: TRBJ2-7
v_call: TRBV29-1
cdr3_aa: SAFTGYEQY

j_call: TRBJ2-7
v_call: TRBV28
cdr3_aa: ASSPYVSYEQY

j_call: TRBJ1-4
v_call: TRBV5-1
cdr3_aa: ASSLARTGRAAREKLF

j_call: TRBJ2-3
v_call: TRBV28
cdr3_aa: ASSTAWMSGRDTDTQY

j_call: TRBJ2-1
v_call: TRBV4-2
cdr3_aa: ASSHGQEEQF

j_call: TRBJ2-7
v_call: TRBV7-9
cdr3_aa: ASSFLGSSYEQY

j_call: TRBJ2-6
v_call: TRBV28
cdr3_aa: ASSLLQGGQSGANVLT

j_call: TRBJ1-6
v_call: TRBV5-1
cdr3_aa: ASTDSDNSPLH

j_call: TRBJ1-1
v_call: TRBV7-8
cdr3_aa: ASSSSNREMNTEAF

j_call: TRBJ2-2
v_call: TRBV4-3
cdr3_aa: ASSHRQGPGPGELF

j_call: TRBJ2-7
v_call: TRBV28
cdr3_aa: ASSSRTGLIYEQY

j_call: TRBJ2-7
v_call: TRBV6-2/TRBV6-3
cdr3_aa: ASSYDPGASYEQY

j_call: TRBJ2-2
v_call: TRBV29-1
cdr3_aa: SVVFVRGRTGELF

j_call: TRBJ2-2
v_call: TRBV30
cdr3_aa: AWWNPGELF

j_call: TRBJ2-1
v_call: TRBV7-2
cdr3_aa: ASSLGAGGEQF

j_call: TRBJ1-5
v_call: TRBV5-1
cdr3_aa: ASSLDRGGQPQH

j_call: TRBJ1-6
v_call: TRBV20-1
cdr3_aa: SARVGTGYNSPLH

j_call: TRBJ2-1
v_call: TRBV7-2
cdr3_aa: ASSRGRASGRGEQF

j_call: TRBJ1-1
v_call: TRBV6-5
cdr3_aa: ASSYFYLGLQTRAPLLNTEAF

j_call: TRBJ2-7
v_call: TRBV12-3/TRBV12-4
cdr3_aa: ASSSQGYEQY